The 14 T cell receptor beta chains in this list originate from one sample, sequenced in a study of identical twins. TCRdb re-called the 5' RACE reads through MiXCR, storing one row per CDR3 protein. This table has 690,000 or so distinct CDR3 sequences, about 9.4% appearing once. This sample was also put to use in a study of yellow fever vaccine responses in identical twins.

Material: PBMCs. These receptors came from a young woman in good health.

A few counts support this clonotype. The chain links TRBV3-1 to TRBJ2-7, with 7 bases aligning to TRBD1. Germline loops: CDR1 LGHDT, CDR2 YNNKEL (reference sequence). V lost 6 bases to trimming and J lost 3 bases; unmatched junction nucleotides: 11. The CDR3 has 15 residues. CDR3 amino acids: CASSPRDSPVYEQYF. In nucleotides, the CDR3 is TGTGCCAGCAGTCCCCGGGACAGCCCTGTCTACGAGCAGTACTTC.

The CDR3 sequence is CASSNQRAGEQFF. The CDR3 coding sequence is TGTGCCAGCAGCAACCAGCGGGCGGGTGAGCAGTTCTTC. The rearrangement links TRBV6-1 to TRBJ2-1; a weak D match, TRBD2 (6 bases). This CDR3 has 13 residues. V lost 6 bases and J 9 bases, leaving 15 bases between the germline ends. CDR1 and CDR2 from the germline V gene are MNHNS and SASEGT.

This clonotype was seen many times. The V call is TRBV7-9, the J call TRBJ2-2, with D possibly being TRBD2 (5 bases). CDR1 and CDR2 (germline): SEHNR, FQNEAQ (reference sequence). The V end was cut by 2 bases, the J end by 0 bases, with 7 bases between. This CDR3 contains 15 residues. The CDR3 loop reads CASSLLAPNTGELFF. Written as DNA, the CDR3 is TGTGCCAGCAGCTTACTAGCCCCGAACACCGGGGAGCTGTTTTTT.

This clonotype was counted between two and nine times. The rearrangement joins TRBV24-1 to TRBJ2-5, with D hard to call. The CDR3 covers 13 residues. V lost 5 bases, J lost 5 bases, and 11 bases lay in between. CDR1 is KGHDR, CDR2 SFDVKD, per germline. CDR3 loop: CATSGDPRETQYF. Written as DNA, the CDR3 is TGTGCCACCAGTGGCGATCCTCGGGAGACCCAGTACTTC.

This clonotype has a handful of counts. This chain joins TRBV6-5 and TRBJ2-1; the D gene is possibly TRBD1 (5 bases). The germline V gene has CDR1 MNHEY and CDR2 SVGAGI. The CDR3 consists of 13 residues. With 2 bases removed from V and 6 bases from J, the gap between germline ends came to 8 bases. The DNA of the CDR3 is TGTGCCAGCAGTTACGGGGCTCCCAATGAGCAGTTCTTC. This translates into CASSYGAPNEQFF.

This clonotype was seen only a few times. The chain couples TRBV27 to TRBJ2-2; D might be TRBD1 (5 bases). Germline lookup yields CDR1 MNHEY and CDR2 SMNVEV (reference sequence). Trimming pared 11 bases from V and 4 bases from J, leaving 14 bases between. CDR3 length: 13 residues. CDR3 in DNA: TGTGCCGTTCAGGGAATGGGCACCGGGGAGCTGTTTTTT. Its protein product is CAVQGMGTGELFF.

The rearrangement uses TRBV5-6 and TRBJ2-3; 8 bases are a match to TRBD1. Trimming at V came to 5 bases and at J to 6 bases, leaving 8 bases not matched to a gene. CDR1 SGHDT and CDR2 YYEEEE come from the germline V gene. The CDR3 consists of 14 residues. The CDR3 DNA reads as TGTGCCAGCAGTTCGGGACAGGTTTGGGATACGCAGTATTTT. This codes for CASSSGQVWDTQYF. The full variable domain, in which reference TRBV5-6 and TRBJ2-3 provide the parts outside the CDR3, is DAGVTQSPTHLIKTRGQQVTLRCSPKSGHDTVSWYQQALGQGPQFIFQYYEEEERQRGNFPDRFSGHQFPNYSSELNVNALLLGDSALYLCASSSGQVWDTQYFGPGTRLTVL.

The V and J genes are TRBV15 and TRBJ2-7; D possibly corresponds to TRBD1 (6 bases). This CDR3 has 14 residues. The germline gives CDR1 LNHNV, CDR2 YYDKDF (reference sequence). V dropped 0 bases and J dropped 4 bases, with 10 bases sitting between them. CDR3 sequence: CATSRDPTGYEQYF. The CDR3 DNA reads TGTGCCACCAGCAGAGATCCGACAGGATACGAGCAGTACTTC.

The chain uses TRBV4-3 and TRBJ2-5; the D gene is possibly TRBD1 (5 bases). The CDR3 sequence is 15 residues long. Trimming stripped 0 bases from V and 1 base from J, with 9 bases between. In germline, CDR1 is LGHNA, CDR2 YSLEER. The chain's CDR3 is CASSQDRTLQETQYF. The CDR3 DNA is TGCGCCAGCAGCCAAGACCGGACACTCCAAGAGACCCAGTACTTC.

This clonotype was observed a handful of times. The chain combines TRBV5-1 with TRBJ2-7, with 7 bases that match TRBD2. V was clipped by 4 bases and J by 6 bases; unmatched bases: 7. The CDR3 consists of 13 residues. CDR1 and CDR2 from the germline V gene are SGHRS and YFSETQ. CDR3 bases: TGCGCCAGCAGCCGGGACTATATTACCGAGCAGTACTTC. This translates into CASSRDYITEQYF.

The chain employs TRBV4-1 and TRBJ2-7; 13 nucleotides agree with TRBD2. Unmatched junction bases numbered 2, after V lost 0 bases and J lost 3 bases. CDR3 length equals 16 residues. Germline assignment: CDR1 MGHRA and CDR2 YSYEKL. The CDR3 nucleotides are TGCGCCAGCAGCCAAGAACTAGCGGGAGGGTTCTACGAGCAGTACTTC. This codes for CASSQELAGGFYEQYF.

This clonotype has just a few counts. The V and J genes are TRBV9 and TRBJ2-1; D may be TRBD1 (5 bases). CDR3 length: 12 amino acids. From germline, CDR1 is SGDLS and CDR2 YYNGEE. Trimming stripped 3 bases from V and 10 bases from J, with 11 bases between. For the CDR3, the DNA is TGTGCCAGCAGCGGAGTCTGGGGCGAGCAGTTCTTC. Translation gives CASSGVWGEQFF.

The chain carries TRBV7-8 and TRBJ2-5; D not resolved. The CDR3 has 13 residues. CDR1 and CDR2 (germline): SGHVS, FQNEAQ. The ends were cut back, 5 bases at V and 2 bases at J, with 9 bases in the middle. As DNA, the CDR3 is TGTGCCAGCAGCATAACAGAACAAGAGACCCAGTACTTC. It translates to CASSITEQETQYF.

At least ten counts were recorded for this clonotype. The chain couples TRBV5-1 to TRBJ2-1; no clear D gene. Germline assignment: CDR1 SGHRS and CDR2 YFSETQ. V lost 3 bases, J lost 10 bases, and 11 bases lay in between. The CDR3 extends over 12 amino acids. The CDR3 nucleotides read TGCGCCAGCAGCTACTCTGGGGTGGAGCAGTTCTTC. Translation: CASSYSGVEQFF.